The 10 T cell receptor beta chains below all came from one sample that was sequenced in a study of T cell repertoires in aging, cancer and after chemotherapy. Amplification of TCR beta used genomic DNA extracted from peripheral blood. Rearranged V-D-J TRB sequences were amplified with a mixed TRB-A/B primer pool. MiXCR, applied by TCRdb to the multiplex PCR reads, yields one record per CDR3 protein. The sample lists fewer than 20,000 distinct CDR3 sequences, 50% seen once, with 8% to 11% in the top ten. The source material was blood. Source of these receptors: a human donor in good health.

The genes are TRBV12-3 or TRBV12-4 and TRBJ2-2; maybe TRBD2 (5 bases). The germline V and J ends were trimmed by 5 bases and 1 base, with 11 bases remaining between them. The CDR3 contains 15 residues. The CDR3 nucleotides read TGTGCCAGCAGTCTCCTGACTATGAACACCGGGGAGCTGTTTTTT. Protein: CASSLLTMNTGELFF.

The genes are TRBV19 and TRBJ2-3; 8 bases are shared with TRBD2. CDR1 is LNHDA and CDR2 is SQIVND in the germline V gene (reference sequence). The CDR3 length is 13 residues. With 6 bases clipped from V and 3 bases from J, the junction kept 2 bases outside the gene matches. The CDR3 sequence: CASRLAVTDTQYF. DNA of the CDR3: TGTGCCAGTAGACTAGCGGTAACAGATACGCAGTATTTT.

This clonotype was observed a few times. The rearrangement uses TRBV27 and TRBJ2-3, with D perhaps TRBD2 (5 bases). Per germline, CDR1 MNHEY and CDR2 SMNVEV (reference sequence). V dropped 2 bases and J dropped 2 bases, with 11 bases sitting between them. The CDR3 is made up of 15 amino acids. The CDR3 reads CASSLTAGNTDTQYF. The CDR3 DNA sequence: TGTGCCAGCAGTTTAACGGCGGGTAACACAGATACGCAGTATTTT.

J is TRBJ2-1 and V is TRBV6-1, with TRBD1 identical over 10 bases. Germline CDR1 and CDR2: MNHNS and SASEGT. The CDR3 runs to 16 residues. V was pared by 4 bases and J by 2 bases, with 5 bases of the junction left unmatched. The CDR3 spells CASSGLTGGAYNEQFF. In DNA, the CDR3 is TGTGCCAGCAGTGGCTTGACAGGGGGCGCCTACAATGAGCAGTTCTTC.

A few counts support this clonotype. The chain uses TRBV12-3 or TRBV12-4 and TRBJ2-3; TRBD1 agrees at 9 bases. V was clipped by 9 bases and J by 8 bases; unmatched bases: 9. This CDR3 is built from 13 residues. The CDR3, as DNA: TGTGCCAGTGGGGACAGGGCGGCTGGTACGCAGTATTTT. Its protein product is CASGDRAAGTQYF.

This chain uses TRBV11-1 with TRBJ2-5; 12 bases map to TRBD2. CDR3 length: 16 residues. Losses at the gene ends were 5 bases for V and 5 bases for J; bases not matched to a gene: 9. CDR1 and CDR2 from the germline V gene are SGHAT and FQDESV (reference sequence). DNA for the CDR3: TGTGCCAGCAGCCCGTCGACTAGCGGGGGCGGGGAGACCCAGTACTTC. Its translation is CASSPSTSGGGETQYF.

This clonotype was counted a few times. The V gene is TRBV30, the J gene TRBJ2-1; D is uncertain. Trimming took off 3 bases at V and 3 bases at J, with 9 bases between the two ends. The CDR3 is made up of 13 amino acids. Germline V gene sequence: CDR1 GTSNPN, CDR2 SVGIG (reference sequence). The CDR3 DNA reads as TGTGCCTGGAGCCAAGGCGGCTACAATGAGCAGTTCTTC. Translating gives CAWSQGGYNEQFF.

The chain has TRBV6-1 and TRBJ1-3; D might be TRBD1 (5 bases). The CDR3 covers 14 residues. The germline V gene has CDR1 MNHNS and CDR2 SASEGT. V was clipped by 6 bases and J by 9 bases, with 18 bases between them. The CDR3 coding sequence is TGTGCCAGCAGCGCCGGGACTCTCCCTACCACCATATATTTT. Translation: CASSAGTLPTTIYF.

In this sample, this clonotype turned up once. The V call is TRBV6-2 or TRBV6-3, the J call TRBJ1-1; 9 nucleotides agree with TRBD1. V gave up 4 bases and J gave up 4 bases; unmatched junction bases: 4. The CDR3 loop spans 14 amino acids. Germline CDR1 and CDR2: MNHEY and SVGEGT. As DNA, the CDR3 is TGTGCCAGCAGTTCCTTGGACAGGGGCACTGAAGCTTTCTTT. Amino acids: CASSSLDRGTEAFF.

The chain carries TRBV5-4 and TRBJ1-5; D not certain. The CDR3 has 12 residues. Between the trimmed V and J ends, which lost 1 base and 3 bases, there was a span of 2 bases. Germline CDR1 reads SGHNT; CDR2 reads YYREEE (reference sequence). CDR3 nucleotides: TGTGCCAGCAGCTTGCTCAATCAGCCCCAGCATTTT. This sequence encodes CASSLLNQPQHF.